The 16 T cell receptor beta chains below come from one sample, sequenced in a study of neoadjuvant anti-PD-1 for oral cavity cancer. Time point reported: after neoadjuvant nivolumab, at surgical resection. TCRdb's table, derived via immunoSEQ multiplex PCR, lists solely in-frame clones and lacks some. The table has about 37,000 clones, 30% to 40% seen once. The sample consisted of tumor tissue, taken after nivolumab (anti-PD-1) treatment. These receptors were obtained from a person between 35 and 79 years old with oral cavity squamous cell carcinoma.

The CDR3 sequence: CASSLAGTGGSYEQYF. CDR3 nucleotide sequence: TGTGCCAGCAGCTTGGCCGGGACAGGGGGCTCCTACGAGCAGTACTTC. The V gene is TRBV5-4, the J gene TRBJ2-7; 11 nucleotides agree with TRBD1. After removal of 0 bases from V and 0 bases from J, the junction contained 2 bases not matched to a gene. The CDR3 has 16 amino acids. The germline gives CDR1 SGHNT, CDR2 YYREEE (reference sequence). Combining the CDR3 with reference TRBV5-4 and TRBJ2-7 gives the whole variable domain ETGVTQSPTHLIKTRGQQVTLRCSSQSGHNTVSWYQQALGQGPQFIFQYYREEENGRGNFPPRFSGLQFPNYSSELNVNALELDDSALYLCASSLAGTGGSYEQYFGPGTRLTVT.

The V call is TRBV5-8, the J call TRBJ1-1; no reliable D call. Per the germline V gene, CDR1 is SGHTS and CDR2 is YDEGEE. V lost 5 bases and J 6 bases, leaving 8 bases between the germline ends. This CDR3 comprises 11 residues. In DNA, the CDR3 is TGTGCCAGCAGGTCCAGAGCTGAAGCTTTCTTT. Encoded protein: CASRSRAEAFF.

V and J are TRBV6-4 and TRBJ1-2; perhaps TRBD1 as D (5 bases). Trimming took 1 base from V and 7 from J, leaving 10 bases between them. The CDR3 is made up of 13 amino acids. Germline-derived CDR1 and CDR2 are MRHNA and SNTAGT. CDR3 bases: TGTGCCAGCAGTGACTTCGGGGGATCTGGCTACACCTTC. Amino acid sequence: CASSDFGGSGYTF.

V is TRBV7-3 and J is TRBJ2-5, with 7 bases lining up with TRBD2. The germline gives CDR1 SGHTA, CDR2 FQGTGA. The CDR3 length is 13 residues. Trimming cost V 5 bases and J 4 bases; bases outside gene matches: 4. CDR3 loop: CASSPGGRETQYF. For the CDR3, the DNA is TGTGCCAGCAGCCCGGGGGGTCGAGAGACCCAGTACTTC.

There are a few counts of this clone. The CDR3 region has the DNA TGTGCCAGCAATACAGGGAGCAATGAAGCTTTCTTT. Encoded protein: CASNTGSNEAFF. The chain links TRBV2 to TRBJ1-1; TRBD1 might be the D (6 bases). The CDR3 has 12 residues. V was shortened by 7 bases and J by 7 bases, with 13 bases between the two germline ends. The germline V gene has CDR1 SNHLY and CDR2 FYNNEI. Full variable domain (rest looked up from reference TRBV2 and TRBJ1-1): EPEVTQTPSHQVTQMGQEVILRCVPISNHLYFYWYRQILGQKVEFLVSFYNNEISEKSEIFDDQFSVERPDGSNFTLKIRSTKLEDSAMYFCASNTGSNEAFFGQGTRLTVV.

J is TRBJ2-1 and V is TRBV9; 13 bases agree with TRBD2. Germline V lookup: CDR1 SGDLS, CDR2 YYNGEE. V lost 3 bases, J lost 6 bases, and 3 bases stayed unmatched. The CDR3 is 15 amino acids. CDR3 bases: TGTGCCAGCAGCGCCGGGACTAGCGGGGTCAATGAGCAGTTCTTC. It specifies CASSAGTSGVNEQFF.

The chain combines TRBV30 with TRBJ1-1; 8 positions match TRBD1. Per the germline V gene, CDR1 is GTSNPN and CDR2 is SVGIG (reference sequence). The trim removed 3 bases at V and 6 bases at J, leaving 6 bases unmatched. This CDR3 has 13 amino acids. The DNA for the CDR3 is TGTGCCTGGAGCGGACAGGGTTTCGCTGAAGCTTTCTTT. This sequence encodes CAWSGQGFAEAFF.

This clone was seen many times. The gene calls are TRBV7-2 and TRBJ1-1; a weak D match, TRBD1 (6 bases). V was cut by 3 bases and J by 4 bases, with 12 bases left in between. The CDR3 has 14 residues. Germline CDR1 reads SGHTA; CDR2 reads FQGNSA. The CDR3 coding sequence is TGTGCCAGCAGCTTTCAGGGGAGCGGCACTGAAGCTTTCTTT. Encoded protein: CASSFQGSGTEAFF.

The table lists this clone with a few counts. The gene calls are TRBV9 and TRBJ2-2; D unclear. Germline assignment: CDR1 SGDLS and CDR2 YYNGEE. This CDR3 spans 14 amino acids. V was cut by 3 bases and J by 0 bases, with 6 bases left in between. CDR3 nucleotide sequence: TGTGCCAGCAGCGGGATGACGAACACCGGGGAGCTGTTTTTT. This gives the protein CASSGMTNTGELFF.

This clone was found a few times. The DNA for the CDR3 is TGTGCCAGCAGTTACTCCCTTGATTCACCCCTCCACTTT. Translation gives CASSYSLDSPLHF. The chain links TRBV6-5 to TRBJ1-6; D is unresolved. This CDR3 is built from 13 residues. V lost 0 bases to trimming and J lost 8 bases, with 5 bases between them. CDR1 MNHEY and CDR2 SVGAGI come from the germline V gene.

By sample fraction, this clone is medium-sized. The chain is built from TRBV5-1 and TRBJ1-4; no reliable D call. With 1 base removed from V and 0 bases from J, the gap between germline ends came to 7 bases. The CDR3 covers 15 residues. The V gene's germline CDR1 is SGHRS and CDR2 YFSETQ. The CDR3 DNA reads as TGCGCCAGCAGCTTGAACAGTGCAACTAATGAAAAACTGTTTTTT. Translating it yields CASSLNSATNEKLFF.

The rearrangement joins TRBV7-9 to TRBJ1-2, with D perhaps matching TRBD1 (5 bases). The ends were cut back, 5 bases at V and 3 bases at J, with 7 bases in the middle. The CDR3 is made up of 12 amino acids. Germline CDR1 and CDR2: SEHNR and FQNEAQ (reference sequence). CDR3: CASSQQDYGYTF. DNA for the CDR3: TGTGCCAGCAGCCAACAGGACTATGGCTACACCTTC.

This chain uses TRBV6-1 with TRBJ2-1; 10 bases match TRBD2. The CDR3 extends over 13 amino acids. V lost 6 bases and J lost 7; bases outside the gene matches: 3. Germline V gene data show CDR1 as MNHNS and CDR2 as SASEGT. The CDR3 sequence is CASSSGGANEQFF. The CDR3 DNA reads as TGTGCCAGCAGCAGCGGGGGGGCGAATGAGCAGTTCTTC.

The rearrangement joins TRBV9 to TRBJ2-4; D gene ambiguous. Germline CDR1 is SGDLS and CDR2 is YYNGEE. Trimming took off 0 bases at V and 0 bases at J, with 7 bases between the two ends. This CDR3 is 15 amino acids long. For the CDR3, the DNA is TGTGCCAGCAGCGTAGGAGGCGTAGCCAAAAACATTCAGTACTTC. It yields the protein CASSVGGVAKNIQYF.

This chain uses TRBV9 with TRBJ1-2, with a possible D match to TRBD1 (6 bases). Trimming took 4 bases from V and 4 from J, leaving 11 bases between them. The CDR3 covers 13 residues. The germline V gene has CDR1 SGDLS and CDR2 YYNGEE. CDR3 residues: CASSLTGSYGYTF. CDR3 nucleotide sequence: TGTGCCAGCAGCCTTACAGGGAGCTATGGCTACACCTTC. Variable domain in full (rest from reference TRBV9 and TRBJ1-2): DSGVTQTPKHLITATGQRVTLRCSPRSGDLSVYWYQQSLDQGLQFLIQYYNGEERAKGNILERFSAQQFPDLHSELNLSSLELGDSALYFCASSLTGSYGYTFGSGTRLTVV.

V gene TRBV7-8 combines with J gene TRBJ2-1, with 7 bases aligning to TRBD2. The CDR3 sequence is 13 residues long. Unmatched junction bases numbered 5, after V lost 5 bases and J lost 7 bases. The V gene's germline CDR1 is SGHVS and CDR2 FQNEAQ. CDR3 nucleotide sequence: TGTGCCAGCAGCAAAGGACTAGTTAATGAGCAGTTCTTC. Protein product: CASSKGLVNEQFF. The full variable domain, in which reference TRBV7-8 and TRBJ2-1 provide the parts outside the CDR3, is GAGVSQSPRYKVAKRGQDVALRCDPISGHVSLFWYQQALGQGPEFLTYFQNEAQLDKSGLPSDRFFAERPEGSVSTLKIQRTQQEDSAVYLCASSKGLVNEQFFGPGTRLTVL.